Given below is one T cell receptor beta chain in context. Its specificity is not known. Produced via immunoSEQ multiplex PCR; TCRdb's table is partial and in-frame only. The table records roughly 4,400 clones, around 87% of them present only once. This sample was included in a study of somatic mutations in cytotoxic T cells in rheumatoid arthritis. Whole-study findings and limits: TRBV07's slight underrepresentation, observed in rheumatoid arthritis patients, lacked adjustment for multiple comparisons.

V shed 4 bases and J shed 5 bases, with 11 bases lying between them. CDR1 and CDR2 (germline): MNHEY, SMNVEV (reference sequence). The length of the CDR3 is 13 residues. The sample was CD8+ T cells sorted from blood. The V gene is TRBV27, the J gene TRBJ1-1; the D is unclear. This TCR was sampled from a woman between 45 and 60 years old with rheumatoid arthritis. The DNA of the CDR3 is TGTGCCAGCAGTTCCATGGCGGGAACTGAAGCTTTCTTT. Its protein product is CASSSMAGTEAFF.